Shown below are 14 T cell receptor beta chains from a single sample sequenced in a study of cytomegalovirus exposure and HLA in healthy donors. The study ran its PCR with 60 Vbeta and 13 Jbeta primers. TCRdb keeps only in-frame clones here, not all; method: immunoSEQ multiplex PCR. The repertoire holds 200,000 or so clones, with 80% to 85% as singletons. The sample taken for sequencing was PBMCs. These receptors were collected from a man aged 35-49 years in good health and CMV-seropositive.

The V call is TRBV6-6, the J call TRBJ1-6; D unclear. V lost 0 bases and J 0 bases, leaving 6 bases between the germline ends. The germline CDR1 and CDR2 sequences are MNHNY and SVGAGI (reference sequence). The CDR3 totals 16 residues. The CDR3 nucleotides read TGTGCCAGCAGTTACTCGACAAACTCCTATAATTCACCCCTCCACTTT. Translation gives CASSYSTNSYNSPLHF.

The rearrangement joins TRBV9 to TRBJ1-1; D unresolved. The CDR3 length is 15 residues. Trimming took 3 bases from V and 4 from J, leaving 16 bases between them. Germline CDR1 reads SGDLS; CDR2 reads YYNGEE. CDR3 DNA: TGTGCCAGCAGCGCCAATAACAACTATGGCACTGAAGCTTTCTTT. It codes for CASSANNNYGTEAFF.

The rearrangement joins TRBV7-2 to TRBJ2-3; 7 bases map to TRBD2. This CDR3 has 15 residues. Germline trimming cut 0 bases from V and 2 bases from J; bases unmatched to any gene: 2. Looked up from germline, CDR1 is SGHTA and CDR2 is FQGNSA. CDR3 DNA: TGTGCCAGCAGCTTAGCGGGGGGGAACACAGATACGCAGTATTTT. The encoded protein is CASSLAGGNTDTQYF.

This clone was counted between two and nine times. The chain combines TRBV5-4 with TRBJ1-1; TRBD1 matches at 7 bases. The CDR3 spans 12 residues. V lost 4 bases to trimming and J lost 7 bases; unmatched junction nucleotides: 4. Per the germline V gene, CDR1 is SGHNT and CDR2 is YYREEE (reference sequence). The CDR3 sequence is CASSPGTDEAFF. As DNA, the CDR3 is TGTGCCAGCAGCCCCGGGACAGATGAAGCTTTCTTT.

The rearrangement links TRBV19 to TRBJ2-4, with D maybe TRBD2 (7 bases). Germline V gene lookup returns CDR1 LNHDA and CDR2 SQIVND (reference sequence). CDR3 length: 14 residues. The V and J ends lost 7 bases and 9 bases respectively, with 19 bases between them. CDR3 protein: CASKGGQGPAIQYF. In DNA, the CDR3 is TGTGCCAGTAAGGGGGGGCAGGGGCCCGCCATTCAGTACTTC.

The chain joins TRBV2 to TRBJ2-7; 9 nucleotides align to TRBD1. Germline-derived CDR1 and CDR2 are SNHLY and FYNNEI. The V segment lost 6 bases and the J segment 2 bases; nucleotides outside the gene matches: 5. The length of the CDR3 is 14 residues. Written as DNA, the CDR3 is TGTGCCAGCAGCGAGACAGGGGGGCCCTACGAGCAGTACTTC. As protein: CASSETGGPYEQYF.

V usage is TRBV5-1 and J usage is TRBJ2-1, with 7 nucleotides matching TRBD2. Trimming took 5 bases from V and 2 from J; bases not matched to a gene: 7. The CDR3 spans 15 residues. Per the germline V gene, CDR1 is SGHRS and CDR2 is YFSETQ. The CDR3 nucleotides read TGCGCCAGCAGACCTAGCGGAGCTACCTACAATGAGCAGTTCTTC. It codes for CASRPSGATYNEQFF.

V usage is TRBV30 and J usage is TRBJ2-1; 9 bases agree with TRBD2. Germline V gene sequence: CDR1 GTSNPN, CDR2 SVGIG (reference sequence). V shed 0 bases, J shed 9 bases, and the junction held 9 bases outside the gene matches. The CDR3 runs to 15 residues. The CDR3, as DNA: TGTGCCTGGAGTGTAAACCTAGCGGGGTGGGTTGAGCAGTTCTTC. Its translation is CAWSVNLAGWVEQFF.

The genes are TRBV2 and TRBJ2-3; TRBD1 matches 11 bases. This CDR3 is 14 amino acids long. With V trimmed by 7 bases and J by 4 bases, 4 bases remained unmatched. Germline V gene sequence: CDR1 SNHLY, CDR2 FYNNEI. The CDR3 nucleotides read TGTGCCAGCACCCCGGGACAGGGGGCAGATACGCAGTATTTT. This codes for CASTPGQGADTQYF.

The V gene is TRBV30, the J gene TRBJ2-6, with a weak D call TRBD1 (5 bases). The CDR3 runs to 16 residues. V gave up 2 bases and J gave up 0 bases, with 11 bases separating them. Germline CDR1 reads GTSNPN; CDR2 reads SVGIG (reference sequence). The DNA for the CDR3 is TGTGCCTGGAGTAGGGGCAGTCACTCTGGGGCCAACGTCCTGACTTTC. Translated, it gives CAWSRGSHSGANVLTF. Drawing the rest from reference TRBV30 and TRBJ2-6, the complete variable domain is SQTIHQWPATLVQPVGSPLSLECTVEGTSNPNLYWYRQAAGRGLQLLFYSVGIGQISSEVPQNLSASRPQDRQFILSSKKLLLSDSGFYLCAWSRGSHSGANVLTFGAGSRLTVL.

This chain links TRBV9 with TRBJ2-7; 7 bases agree with TRBD1. V lost 3 bases to trimming and J lost 0 bases; unmatched junction nucleotides: 3. CDR3 length equals 14 residues. Germline V gene data show CDR1 as SGDLS and CDR2 as YYNGEE. CDR3 protein: CASSDRDSSYEQYF. CDR3 bases: TGTGCCAGCAGCGATCGGGACAGCTCCTACGAGCAGTACTTC.

This chain joins TRBV2 and TRBJ1-2; D unresolved. Germline assignment: CDR1 SNHLY and CDR2 FYNNEI. This CDR3 has 15 amino acids. The V and J ends lost 4 bases and 8 bases respectively, with 20 bases between them. For the CDR3, the DNA is TGTGCCAGCAGTGTCGCAGGTGAGGGCTATAGAGGCTACACCTTC. As protein: CASSVAGEGYRGYTF.

The J gene is TRBJ2-7, the V gene TRBV28; TRBD1 agrees at 8 bases. CDR1 MDHEN and CDR2 SYDVKM come from the germline V gene. V was pared by 7 bases and J by 0 bases, with 8 bases of the junction left unmatched. CDR3 length equals 15 residues. The DNA for the CDR3 is TGTGCCAGCACCGACAGGGGCCAGAGCTCCTACGAGCAGTACTTC. It translates to CASTDRGQSSYEQYF.

V and J are TRBV28 and TRBJ1-1, with 11 bases fitting TRBD1. CDR1 is MDHEN, CDR2 SYDVKM, per germline. The J segment lost 11 bases and the V segment lost 2 bases, leaving 10 bases of the junction unmatched. The CDR3 is 15 amino acids. Here the CDR3 reads CASSLGGTGGFAAFF. CDR3 coding DNA: TGTGCCAGCAGTTTAGGAGGGACAGGGGGTTTTGCGGCTTTCTTT.